Listed here are 31 T cell receptor beta chains from one sample, sequenced in a study of blood T cell repertoires in COVID-19. Assay used: immunoSEQ multiplex PCR; TCRdb lists only in-frame clones, some missing. The sample lists around 480,000 clones, approximately 90% occurring once. The sequencing input was peripheral blood. The receptor source for this set is a woman in her 50s with COVID-19, enrolled during active disease.

This chain uses TRBV5-1 with TRBJ1-2; tentative D call: TRBD1 (6 bases). With 4 bases removed from V and 7 bases from J, the gap between germline ends came to 17 bases. There are 14 residues in the CDR3. Germline lookup yields CDR1 SGHRS and CDR2 YFSETQ. The CDR3 sequence: CASSPDRGGSGYTF. In nucleotides, the CDR3 is TGCGCCAGCAGCCCGGATAGGGGGGGCTCTGGCTACACCTTC.

The rearrangement joins TRBV7-2 to TRBJ2-2; a weak D match, TRBD2 (7 bases). The germline gives CDR1 SGHTA, CDR2 FQGNSA. This CDR3 spans 16 amino acids. V was shortened by 1 base and J by 5 bases, with 14 bases between the two germline ends. CDR3 DNA: TGTGCCAGCAGCTTAGACGGGGGGCTTTGGACCGGGGAGCTGTTTTTT. The encoded protein is CASSLDGGLWTGELFF.

The rearrangement uses TRBV5-4 and TRBJ2-6; a weak D match, TRBD2 (5 bases). From germline, CDR1 is SGHNT and CDR2 YYREEE (reference sequence). The germline V and J ends were trimmed by 4 bases and 1 base, with 9 bases remaining between them. CDR3 length: 15 amino acids. The DNA of the CDR3 is TGTGCCAGCAGCGCAGGAGGATCTGGGGCCAACGTCCTGACTTTC. Its protein is CASSAGGSGANVLTF.

The chain uses TRBV29-1 and TRBJ2-7, with 7 bases identical to TRBD1. V shed 3 bases and J 2 bases; nucleotides not matched to a gene: 4. Germline-derived CDR1 and CDR2 are SQVTM and ANQGSEA. The CDR3 loop spans 13 amino acids. CDR3 nucleotide sequence: TGCAGCGTTGAGGGCAGGGGGACCTACGAGCAGTACTTC. This codes for CSVEGRGTYEQYF.

The rearrangement joins TRBV3-1 (or the pseudogene TRBV3-2) to TRBJ1-1; tentatively, D is TRBD1 (6 bases). This CDR3 spans 14 amino acids. Trimming stripped 1 base from V and 5 bases from J, with 11 bases between. CDR1 LGHDT and CDR2 YNNKEL come from the germline V gene (reference sequence). CDR3 DNA sequence: TGTGCCAGCAGCCAAGTAGGGGGTGGGACTGAAGCTTTCTTT. Protein: CASSQVGGGTEAFF.

The chain links TRBV6-5 to TRBJ2-1; 12 nucleotides agree with TRBD2. The CDR3 sequence is 15 residues long. The ends lost 6 bases at V and 7 bases at J; junction bases unmatched: 7. The germline V gene encodes CDR1 MNHEY and CDR2 SVGAGI. This CDR3 is CASSWTSGVRNEQFF. CDR3 bases: TGTGCCAGCAGCTGGACTAGCGGGGTAAGAAATGAGCAGTTCTTC.

The chain joins TRBV10-2 to TRBJ2-2; no firm D call. The length of the CDR3 is 13 residues. The germline CDR1 and CDR2 sequences are WSHSY and SAAADI. V lost 0 bases and J 7 bases, leaving 6 bases between the germline ends. The CDR3 protein is CASSESNNGELFF. DNA for the CDR3: TGCGCCAGCAGTGAGTCAAATAACGGGGAGCTGTTTTTT.

The genes are TRBV6-5 and TRBJ2-7; D might be TRBD2 (5 bases). CDR1 MNHEY and CDR2 SVGAGI come from the germline V gene. V lost 2 bases to trimming and J lost 0 bases, with 8 bases between them. The CDR3 sequence is 14 residues long. The CDR3 nucleotides are TGTGCCAGCAGTTACCCTGGGAGCTCCTACGAGCAGTACTTC. Translation gives CASSYPGSSYEQYF.

About this clone: Distinct nucleotide sequences in the sample also encode this CDR3. J is TRBJ2-3 and V is TRBV5-1; D is unclear. Germline CDR1 SGHRS, CDR2 YFSETQ. Deletions cut 2 bases from V and 1 base from J, with 5 bases between. The CDR3 length is 13 residues. CDR3 region: CASSLEGTDTQYF. CDR3 coding DNA: TGCGCCAGCAGCTTAGAGGGCACAGATACGCAGTATTTT.

The rearrangement links TRBV7-2 to TRBJ2-3; D uncertain. With 2 bases removed from V and 9 bases from J, the gap between germline ends came to 3 bases. The CDR3 spans 10 residues. Germline CDR1 reads SGHTA; CDR2 reads FQGNSA. In DNA, the CDR3 is TGTGCCAGCAGCTTACGGACGCAGTATTTT. This sequence encodes CASSLRTQYF. Based on the CDR3 plus reference TRBV7-2 and TRBJ2-3, the full variable domain is GAGVSQSPSNKVTEKGKDVELRCDPISGHTALYWYRQSLGQGLEFLIYFQGNSAPDKSGLPSDRFSAERTGGSVSTLTIQRTQQEDSAVYLCASSLRTQYFGPGTRLTVL.

V is TRBV30 and J is TRBJ1-6, with TRBD1 as a possible D gene (5 bases). Germline V gene data show CDR1 as GTSNPN and CDR2 as SVGIG (reference sequence). This CDR3 contains 16 residues. Trimming removed 0 bases at V and 10 bases at J, with 19 bases between. The CDR3 DNA reads TGTGCCTGGAGTGTTTTTGGGGCGTCGGTAGGATCACCCCTCCACTTT. Translated, it gives CAWSVFGASVGSPLHF.

The chain joins TRBV18 to TRBJ1-5; D perhaps matches TRBD1 (6 bases). Germline CDR1 reads KGHSH; CDR2 reads LQKENI. The CDR3 is made up of 16 amino acids. V dropped 2 bases and J dropped 1 base, with 12 bases sitting between them. The CDR3 region is CASSPIQGHSNQPQHF. DNA for the CDR3: TGTGCCAGCTCACCAATTCAGGGGCACAGCAATCAGCCCCAGCATTTT.

V and J are TRBV5-1 and TRBJ2-7; 9 positions agree with TRBD2. V gave up 2 bases and J gave up 2 bases; unmatched junction bases: 14. Germline CDR1 reads SGHRS; CDR2 reads YFSETQ. The length of the CDR3 is 18 residues. CDR3 in DNA: TGCGCCAGCAGCTTACGAGCTAGCGGGGAGGCGGGGCCCTACGAGCAGTACTTC. Amino acids: CASSLRASGEAGPYEQYF.

This clone occurred a few times. This rearrangement joins TRBV6-1 to TRBJ2-2, with D hard to call. V lost 2 bases to trimming and J lost 8 bases, with 9 bases between them. The CDR3 loop spans 13 amino acids. Germline loops: CDR1 MNHNS, CDR2 SASEGT. CDR3 protein: CASSELTQGELFF. CDR3 bases: TGTGCCAGCAGTGAACTTACCCAGGGGGAGCTGTTTTTT.

This chain connects TRBV15 to TRBJ1-3, with D perhaps TRBD1 (5 bases). In germline, CDR1 is LNHNV, CDR2 YYDKDF (reference sequence). Trimming took off 0 bases at V and 9 bases at J, with 21 bases between the two ends. This CDR3 contains 17 residues. The CDR3 coding sequence is TGTGCCACCAGCAGAGATGTTTCGGGGGGTCCTGTGAGCACCATATATTTT. It codes for CATSRDVSGGPVSTIYF.

J is TRBJ1-1 and V is TRBV3-1 (or the pseudogene TRBV3-2); no reliable D call. The CDR3 is made up of 13 amino acids. V shed 3 bases and J shed 4 bases, with 9 bases lying between them. CDR1 and CDR2 (germline): LGHDT, YNNKEL (reference sequence). The CDR3 region has the DNA TGTGCCAGCAGCCATGGGGAGGGCACTGAAGCTTTCTTT. Its protein is CASSHGEGTEAFF.

The rearrangement uses TRBV28 and TRBJ1-3; D is uncertain. Looked up from germline, CDR1 is MDHEN and CDR2 is SYDVKM. This CDR3 is 15 amino acids long. Trimming removed 8 bases at V and 6 bases at J, with 20 bases between. The CDR3 spells CASVGNPPSVNTIYF. The CDR3, as DNA: TGTGCCAGCGTCGGTAACCCCCCAAGTGTAAACACCATATATTTT.

The chain carries TRBV7-7 and TRBJ2-3; 11 nucleotides line up with TRBD2. V was pared by 5 bases and J by 0 bases, with 4 bases of the junction left unmatched. The CDR3 runs 16 residues. Germline V gene lookup returns CDR1 SSHAT and CDR2 FNYEAQ (reference sequence). This CDR3 is CASSLGLAGSTDTQYF. CDR3 DNA sequence: TGTGCCAGCAGCCTCGGACTAGCGGGTAGCACAGATACGCAGTATTTT.

In its sample, this clone was seen a few times. This sequence joins TRBV9 and TRBJ2-7; the match to TRBD1 covers 8 bases. The CDR3 runs 13 residues. Germline V CDR1 and CDR2: SGDLS, YYNGEE. V shed 3 bases, J shed 3 bases, and the junction held 2 bases outside the gene matches. The CDR3 spells CASSGGQGYEQYF. The CDR3 nucleotides are TGTGCCAGCAGCGGTGGACAGGGCTACGAGCAGTACTTC.

The gene calls are TRBV5-1 and TRBJ2-3; D perhaps matches TRBD1 (7 bases). From germline, CDR1 is SGHRS and CDR2 YFSETQ. The CDR3 length is 14 residues. V was pared by 4 bases and J by 2 bases, with 11 bases between. The CDR3 DNA is TGCGCCAGCAGCCCAGGGGGGTACACAGATACGCAGTATTTT. It encodes CASSPGGYTDTQYF. Combining the CDR3 with reference TRBV5-1 and TRBJ2-3 gives the whole variable domain KAGVTQTPRYLIKTRGQQVTLSCSPISGHRSVSWYQQTPGQGLQFLFEYFSETQRNKGNFPGRFSGRQFSNSRSEMNVSTLELGDSALYLCASSPGGYTDTQYFGPGTRLTVL.

There are a few counts of this clone. The rearrangement links TRBV29-1 to TRBJ1-3, with D maybe TRBD1 (5 bases). Per the germline V gene, CDR1 is SQVTM and CDR2 is ANQGSEA. V lost 2 bases to trimming and J lost 4 bases, with 18 bases between them. The CDR3 spans 16 residues. DNA for the CDR3: TGCAGCGTTGAAAGGCTCCGGGAGGGGATAGGAAACACCATATATTTT. Its translation is CSVERLREGIGNTIYF.

The chain links TRBV29-1 to TRBJ2-3; TRBD2 matches 9 bases. CDR3 length equals 14 residues. V dropped 6 bases and J dropped 0; count of bases not matched to a gene: 4. Germline assignment: CDR1 SQVTM and CDR2 ANQGSEA. CDR3 bases: TGCAGCGTCCTAGCGGGAACTAGCACAGATACGCAGTATTTT. This encodes CSVLAGTSTDTQYF.

This clone has only one observation. The chain is built from TRBV18 and TRBJ1-1, with D hard to call. The CDR3 has 15 amino acids. The germline CDR1 and CDR2 sequences are KGHSH and LQKENI. Trimming stripped 0 bases from V and 1 base from J, with 9 bases between. The CDR3 DNA sequence: TGTGCCAGCTCACCACCAGACTCAAGGAACACTGAAGCTTTCTTT. This encodes CASSPPDSRNTEAFF.

The chain has TRBV4-1 and TRBJ2-2; possibly TRBD2 for D (5 bases). Germline V gene data show CDR1 as MGHRA and CDR2 as YSYEKL. CDR3 length: 14 residues. Between the trimmed V and J ends, which lost 4 bases and 4 bases, there was a span of 10 bases. The CDR3 here is CASSPGRGTGELFF. DNA for the CDR3: TGCGCCAGCAGCCCGGGTCGGGGCACCGGGGAGCTGTTTTTT.

The CDR3 is CASSFVLAGPGTDTQYF. CDR3 coding DNA: TGTGCCAGCAGCTTCGTTTTGGCGGGGCCGGGGACAGATACGCAGTATTTT. The rearrangement uses TRBV11-2 and TRBJ2-3; TRBD2 is a possible D gene (6 bases). The ends were cut back, 3 bases at V and 3 bases at J, with 19 bases in the middle. Germline V CDR1 and CDR2: SGHAT, FQNNGV. CDR3 size: 17 residues.

The chain employs TRBV7-9 and TRBJ2-7; 9 positions match TRBD1. Germline lookup yields CDR1 SEHNR and CDR2 FQNEAQ (reference sequence). V lost 4 bases to trimming and J lost 3 bases; unmatched junction nucleotides: 4. The CDR3 sequence is 14 residues long. CDR3 sequence reads: CASSSRTGDYEQYF. The CDR3 DNA is TGTGCCAGCAGCTCGCGGACAGGGGACTACGAGCAGTACTTC.

This chain joins TRBV27 and TRBJ2-1; 14 nucleotides match TRBD2. The CDR3 covers 20 residues. The J segment lost 0 bases and the V segment lost 6 bases, leaving 13 bases of the junction unmatched. Germline lookup yields CDR1 MNHEY and CDR2 SMNVEV (reference sequence). The chain's CDR3 is CASRGGPGLAGASSYNEQFF. DNA of the CDR3: TGTGCCAGCAGGGGGGGACCGGGACTAGCGGGAGCGAGCTCCTACAATGAGCAGTTCTTC.

The chain has TRBV7-2 and TRBJ1-1, with TRBD1 matching 8 bases. V trimming: 6 bases; J trimming: 7 bases; junction bases outside the gene matches: 13. The germline V gene encodes CDR1 SGHTA and CDR2 FQGNSA. This CDR3 has 15 residues. The CDR3 loop is CASSLPPGQGLEAFF. The DNA of the CDR3 is TGTGCCAGCAGTCTTCCCCCCGGACAGGGCCTTGAAGCTTTCTTT.

V and J are TRBV7-9 and TRBJ1-1; D perhaps matches TRBD1 (6 bases). Germline V lookup: CDR1 SEHNR, CDR2 FQNEAQ (reference sequence). The V end was cut by 0 bases, the J end by 5 bases, with 10 bases between. CDR3 size: 14 residues. The CDR3: CASSLAVGATEAFF. CDR3 DNA sequence: TGTGCCAGCAGCTTAGCCGTGGGGGCAACTGAAGCTTTCTTT.

This chain connects TRBV5-6 to TRBJ1-1, with 8 bases aligning to TRBD1. The germline CDR1 and CDR2 sequences are SGHDT and YYEEEE. Trimming removed 2 bases from V and 4 bases from J; junction bases left unmatched: 7. This CDR3 contains 15 residues. This chain's CDR3 is CASSFPGGGSTEAFF. The CDR3 DNA is TGTGCCAGCAGCTTCCCAGGGGGCGGAAGCACTGAAGCTTTCTTT.

The chain recombines TRBV4-2 with TRBJ1-2; a possible D gene is TRBD1 (5 bases). Looked up from germline, CDR1 is LGHNA and CDR2 is YNFKEQ. Trimming pared 0 bases from V and 4 bases from J, leaving 9 bases between. The CDR3 loop spans 14 amino acids. In DNA form, the CDR3 reads TGTGCCAGCAGCCAAGAGGGGCCAGGCTATGGCTACACCTTC. It codes for CASSQEGPGYGYTF.